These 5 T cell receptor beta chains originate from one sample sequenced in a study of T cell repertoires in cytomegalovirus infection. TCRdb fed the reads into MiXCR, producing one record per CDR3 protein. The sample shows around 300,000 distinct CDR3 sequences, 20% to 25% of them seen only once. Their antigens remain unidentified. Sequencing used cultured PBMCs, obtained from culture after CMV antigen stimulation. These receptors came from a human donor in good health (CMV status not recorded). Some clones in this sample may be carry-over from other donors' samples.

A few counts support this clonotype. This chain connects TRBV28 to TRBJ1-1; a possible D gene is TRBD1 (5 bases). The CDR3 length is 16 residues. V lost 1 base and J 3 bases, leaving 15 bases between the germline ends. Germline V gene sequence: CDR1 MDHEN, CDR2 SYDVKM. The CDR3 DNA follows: TGTGCCAGCAGTTTATACGCAGGGCGGTTCTACACTGAAGCTTTCTTT. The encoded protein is CASSLYAGRFYTEAFF.

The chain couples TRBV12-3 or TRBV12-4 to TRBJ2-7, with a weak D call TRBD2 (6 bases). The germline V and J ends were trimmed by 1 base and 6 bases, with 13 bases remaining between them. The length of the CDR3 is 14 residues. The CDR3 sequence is CASSLGTGVIEQYF. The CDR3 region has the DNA TGTGCCAGCAGTTTAGGGACGGGAGTGATCGAGCAGTACTTC.

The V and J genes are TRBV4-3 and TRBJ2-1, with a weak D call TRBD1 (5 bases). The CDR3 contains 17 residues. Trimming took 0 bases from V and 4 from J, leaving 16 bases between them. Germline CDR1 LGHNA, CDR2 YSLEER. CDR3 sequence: CASSQDVGALGYNEQFF. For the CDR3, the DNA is TGCGCCAGCAGCCAAGACGTTGGGGCGCTCGGATACAATGAGCAGTTCTTC.

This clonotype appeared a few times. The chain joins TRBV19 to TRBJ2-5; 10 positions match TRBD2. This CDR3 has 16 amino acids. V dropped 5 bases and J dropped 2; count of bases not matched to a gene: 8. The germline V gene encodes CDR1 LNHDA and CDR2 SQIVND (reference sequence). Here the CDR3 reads CASSFAGTSVQETQYF. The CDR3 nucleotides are TGTGCCAGTAGTTTCGCCGGGACTAGCGTACAAGAGACCCAGTACTTC.

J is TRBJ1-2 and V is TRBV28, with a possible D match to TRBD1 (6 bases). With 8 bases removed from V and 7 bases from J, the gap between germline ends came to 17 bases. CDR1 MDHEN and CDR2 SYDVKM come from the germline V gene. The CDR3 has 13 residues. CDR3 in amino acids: CASDRPGAGGYTF. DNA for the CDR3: TGTGCCAGCGACCGTCCGGGGGCTGGTGGCTACACCTTC.